Sequencing of this T cell receptor beta chain was carried out in a study of cytomegalovirus exposure and HLA in healthy donors. Study overall: A data release that came early held approximately 92 million unique TCRs from HLA-typed donors.

A note on this clone: Its antigen is unidentified.

Study-level results: Most CMV-associated TCR beta chains were later found to appear HLA-restricted.

Germline V gene sequence: CDR1 LGHNA, CDR2 YNFKEQ. Trimming cost V 1 base and J 6 bases, with 15 bases left between them. The CDR3 sequence is 16 residues long. The PCR employed 60 Vbeta primers together with 13 Jbeta primers. Assay: immunoSEQ multiplex PCR; the TCRdb copy retains only in-frame clones and omits some. The sample shows 150,000 to 200,000 clones, roughly 80% of them seen only once. Sequenced input: PBMCs. The chain carries TRBV4-2 and TRBJ1-4; perhaps TRBD1 as D (5 bases). This sequence originates from a girl aged 2-10 years in good health and CMV-seropositive. In DNA form, the CDR3 reads TGTGCCAGCAGCCAAGGTTATCTGGGCAGGGATGAAAAACTGTTTTTT. This translates into CASSQGYLGRDEKLFF.